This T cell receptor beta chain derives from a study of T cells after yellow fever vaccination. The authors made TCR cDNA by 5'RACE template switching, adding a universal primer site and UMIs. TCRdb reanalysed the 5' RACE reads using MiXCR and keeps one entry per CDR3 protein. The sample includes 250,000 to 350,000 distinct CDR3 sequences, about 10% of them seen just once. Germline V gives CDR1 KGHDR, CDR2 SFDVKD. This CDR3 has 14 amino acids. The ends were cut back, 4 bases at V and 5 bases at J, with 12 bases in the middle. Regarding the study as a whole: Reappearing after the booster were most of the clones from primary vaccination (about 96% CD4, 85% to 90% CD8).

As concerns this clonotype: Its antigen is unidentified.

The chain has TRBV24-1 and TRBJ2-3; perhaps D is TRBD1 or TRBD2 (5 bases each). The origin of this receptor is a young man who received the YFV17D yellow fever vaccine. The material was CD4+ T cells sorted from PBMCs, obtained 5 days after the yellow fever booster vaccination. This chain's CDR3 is CATSEGAAEDTQYF. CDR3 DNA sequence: TGTGCCACCAGTGAAGGGGCAGCGGAAGATACGCAGTATTTT.